A single sample is the source of the 30 T cell receptor beta chains below, sequenced in a study of cytomegalovirus exposure and HLA in healthy donors. The PCR used 60 Vbeta and 13 Jbeta primers. Using immunoSEQ multiplex PCR, the repertoire was profiled, and TCRdb retains in-frame clones only, with some absent. In the table there are under 200,000 clones, 82% of which are singletons. Material: PBMCs. The receptors stem from a woman between 45 and 60 years old in good health and CMV-seronegative.

The chain has TRBV7-6 and TRBJ2-5, with TRBD2 matching over 8 bases. Germline V gene sequence: CDR1 SGHVS, CDR2 FNYEAQ. With V trimmed by 5 bases and J by 11 bases, 22 bases remained unmatched. The CDR3 totals 17 residues. The CDR3 nucleotides are TGTGCCAGCAGCCCCGTTTTGCGGGGGGCTTCCTATCGGGAGCAGTACTTC. Translated: CASSPVLRGASYREQYF.

A word on this clone: Different DNA sequences within this sample yield the same CDR3. The gene calls are TRBV27 and TRBJ1-2, with D possibly TRBD1 on 5 matching bases. The CDR3 covers 15 residues. V dropped 3 bases and J dropped 8 bases, with 19 bases sitting between them. Germline CDR1 is MNHEY and CDR2 is SMNVEV (reference sequence). The chain's CDR3 is CASSLGVGGVEGYTF. The CDR3 DNA follows: TGTGCCAGCAGTTTGGGTGTTGGGGGGGTAGAGGGCTACACCTTC.

This clone came up a few times. J is TRBJ1-3 and V is TRBV6-5, with 7 bases lining up with TRBD1. The trim removed 5 bases at V and 0 bases at J, leaving 1 base unmatched. This CDR3 region has 14 residues. From germline, CDR1 is MNHEY and CDR2 SVGAGI. The CDR3: CASSRDSSGNTIYF. CDR3 coding DNA: TGTGCCAGCAGTAGGGACAGCTCTGGAAACACCATATATTTT.

The rearrangement joins TRBV11-2 to TRBJ2-5, with TRBD1 as a possible D gene (5 bases). Trimming shortened V by 0 bases and J by 4 bases, and 15 bases separated the two germline ends. Germline-derived CDR1 and CDR2 are SGHAT and FQNNGV. The CDR3 is 16 residues long. The CDR3 loop reads CASSLDLWSGRETQYF. The CDR3 DNA is TGTGCCAGCAGCTTAGATCTCTGGTCAGGGCGAGAGACCCAGTACTTC.

The chain links TRBV6-5 to TRBJ1-1; 8 positions match TRBD1. The germline CDR1 and CDR2 sequences are MNHEY and SVGAGI. The CDR3 contains 14 residues. J lost 4 bases, V lost 6 bases, and 7 bases had no gene match. CDR3 sequence: CASSMDREGTEAFF. The CDR3 DNA is TGTGCCAGCAGCATGGACAGGGAGGGCACTGAAGCTTTCTTT.

The V call is TRBV7-9, the J call TRBJ1-3, with D possibly matching TRBD1 (5 bases). Trimming stripped 5 bases from V and 1 base from J, with 15 bases between. The CDR3 runs 16 residues. The germline gives CDR1 SEHNR, CDR2 FQNEAQ (reference sequence). The CDR3 loop is CASSAVGGMSGNTIYF. The CDR3 region has the DNA TGTGCCAGCAGCGCTGTCGGGGGAATGTCTGGAAACACCATATATTTT.

The V and J genes are TRBV30 and TRBJ2-1; D not certain. Germline CDR1 reads GTSNPN; CDR2 reads SVGIG (reference sequence). The V end was cut by 1 base, the J end by 7 bases, with 11 bases between. The CDR3 contains 13 residues. The CDR3 DNA reads as TGTGCCTGGAGTGCCCTCCTGCGAAATGAGCAGTTCTTC. Protein: CAWSALLRNEQFF.

This chain uses TRBV7-2 with TRBJ1-3; D might be TRBD1 (6 bases). Germline V lookup: CDR1 SGHTA, CDR2 FQGNSA. This CDR3 spans 16 amino acids. V was shortened by 1 base and J by 0 bases, with 10 bases between the two germline ends. CDR3 residues: CASSLGGPLSGNTIYF. The CDR3 DNA reads TGTGCCAGCAGCTTAGGGGGGCCCCTCTCTGGAAACACCATATATTTT.

This chain links TRBV5-1 with TRBJ2-3; TRBD2 is a possible D gene (6 bases). Germline V CDR1 and CDR2: SGHRS, YFSETQ. Trimming shortened V by 4 bases and J by 10 bases, and 19 bases separated the two germline ends. The CDR3 spans 14 residues. CDR3: CASSPLPGESAQYF. The CDR3 DNA follows: TGCGCCAGCAGCCCCCTGCCGGGGGAGAGTGCGCAGTATTTT.

This sequence joins TRBV9 and TRBJ1-1; tentatively, D is TRBD1 (5 bases). The CDR3 spans 13 residues. The germline V gene encodes CDR1 SGDLS and CDR2 YYNGEE. The V and J ends lost 0 bases and 5 bases respectively, with 8 bases between them. The CDR3 DNA reads TGTGCCAGCAGCGTAGACGGGGGTACTGAAGCTTTCTTT. Its translation is CASSVDGGTEAFF.

The chain links TRBV4-1 to TRBJ1-2, with D unclear. Germline CDR1 reads MGHRA; CDR2 reads YSYEKL. Between the trimmed V and J ends, which lost 0 bases and 4 bases, there was a span of 9 bases. CDR3 length equals 14 residues. The CDR3 DNA reads as TGCGCCAGCAGCCAAGAGGGAGCGGGCTATGGCTACACCTTC. Amino acids: CASSQEGAGYGYTF.

This chain links TRBV7-6 with TRBJ2-2, with a tentative D call TRBD2 (5 bases). This CDR3 comprises 16 residues. Germline V gives CDR1 SGHVS, CDR2 FNYEAQ. V lost 1 base and J 4 bases, leaving 13 bases between the germline ends. DNA of the CDR3: TGTGCCAGCAGCTTAGTCGGGCGCGCGGGCACCGGGGAGCTGTTTTTT. Translation: CASSLVGRAGTGELFF.

The J gene is TRBJ2-3, the V gene TRBV28, with 9 bases identical to TRBD2. Germline CDR1 MDHEN, CDR2 SYDVKM. The CDR3 sequence is 18 residues long. The V segment lost 3 bases and the J segment 2 bases; nucleotides outside the gene matches: 12. CDR3 region: CASSLNYGAGGTTDTQYF. CDR3 sequence (DNA): TGTGCCAGCAGTTTGAACTATGGGGCGGGGGGGACCACAGATACGCAGTATTTT.

The CDR3 nucleotides read TGCGCCAGCAGCCCCGGGACTACTGGTGAGCAGTTCTTC. This sequence encodes CASSPGTTGEQFF. The rearrangement joins TRBV4-3 to TRBJ2-1; 7 bases map to TRBD2. The CDR3 has 13 amino acids. Looked up from germline, CDR1 is LGHNA and CDR2 is YSLEER. V shed 4 bases and J 9 bases; nucleotides not matched to a gene: 6.

The sample holds one count of this clone. Because the CDR3 is missing its conserved closing phenylalanine or tryptophan, this is likely a read error. The chain uses TRBV5-4 and TRBJ1-2; perhaps TRBD1 as D (5 bases). Germline loops: CDR1 SGHNT, CDR2 YYREEE (reference sequence). There are 16 residues in the CDR3. The ends were cut back, 0 bases at V and 3 bases at J, with 15 bases in the middle. CDR3 nucleotides: TGTGCCAGCAGCTTGGGTAGGGGAACGGAGGACTATGGCTACACCTCC. Protein product: CASSLGRGTEDYGYTS.

This chain joins TRBV7-8 and TRBJ2-3; 7 bases are shared with TRBD1. Germline CDR1 SGHVS, CDR2 FQNEAQ. The CDR3 sequence is 16 residues long. V lost 5 bases and J lost 2; bases outside the gene matches: 10. The DNA for the CDR3 is TGTGCCAGCAGCCTCCAAGGGGGCCGTTACACAGATACGCAGTATTTT. Its translation is CASSLQGGRYTDTQYF.

This rearrangement joins TRBV7-2 to TRBJ2-7; D ambiguous. This CDR3 region has 11 residues. Germline V CDR1 and CDR2: SGHTA, FQGNSA. The V end lost 5 bases, the J end lost 3 bases, and 5 bases lay between the germline ends. For the CDR3, the DNA is TGTGCCAGCAGCCCCATCTACGAGCAGTACTTC. Its protein is CASSPIYEQYF.

The chain uses TRBV4-2 and TRBJ2-3; D is ambiguous. Trimming took 4 bases from V and 3 from J, leaving 5 bases between them. CDR1 and CDR2 (germline): LGHNA, YNFKEQ. The CDR3 runs 12 residues. For the CDR3, the DNA is TGTGCCAGCAGCCGCAGTACAGATACGCAGTATTTT. Its translation is CASSRSTDTQYF.

The chain is built from TRBV4-1 and TRBJ2-3, with unresolved D. Germline V lookup: CDR1 MGHRA, CDR2 YSYEKL. V gave up 0 bases and J gave up 4 bases, with 5 bases separating them. This CDR3 spans 13 amino acids. CDR3 amino acids: CASSQDTSDTQYF. The CDR3 nucleotides are TGCGCCAGCAGCCAAGACACTTCAGATACGCAGTATTTT.

The chain employs TRBV6-5 and TRBJ2-7, with 9 bases aligning to TRBD1. The J segment lost 7 bases and the V segment lost 5 bases, leaving 6 bases of the junction unmatched. The germline CDR1 and CDR2 sequences are MNHEY and SVGAGI. CDR3 length: 13 amino acids. This CDR3 is CASSPRTGEEQYF. CDR3 DNA: TGTGCCAGCAGTCCCCGGACAGGGGAAGAGCAGTACTTC.

The count of this clone is one. The V call is TRBV4-3, the J call TRBJ2-1, with 8 bases lining up with TRBD2. V lost 0 bases to trimming and J lost 4 bases; unmatched junction nucleotides: 8. There are 17 residues in the CDR3. CDR1 LGHNA and CDR2 YSLEER come from the germline V gene. CDR3 residues: CASSQEDVTSAYNEQFF. CDR3 nucleotide sequence: TGCGCCAGCAGCCAAGAAGATGTGACTAGCGCATACAATGAGCAGTTCTTC.

The genes are TRBV2 and TRBJ2-1; TRBD1 matches at 9 bases. CDR3 length: 14 amino acids. Looked up from germline, CDR1 is SNHLY and CDR2 is FYNNEI. The trim removed 7 bases at V and 7 bases at J, leaving 8 bases unmatched. The CDR3 coding sequence is TGTGCCAGCATTAAAGGGGACAGGGAGAATGAGCAGTTCTTC. Amino acids: CASIKGDRENEQFF.

This rearrangement joins TRBV5-6 to TRBJ1-2, with D possibly TRBD1 on 6 matching bases. The V end lost 1 base, the J end lost 4 bases, and 14 bases lay between the germline ends. Germline lookup yields CDR1 SGHDT and CDR2 YYEEEE. The CDR3 has 15 residues. CDR3 region: CASSLYDLGAYGYTF. The CDR3 region has the DNA TGTGCCAGCAGCTTGTATGATCTGGGGGCCTATGGCTACACCTTC. Together with reference TRBV5-6 and TRBJ1-2, the CDR3 gives the full variable domain: DAGVTQSPTHLIKTRGQQVTLRCSPKSGHDTVSWYQQALGQGPQFIFQYYEEEERQRGNFPDRFSGHQFPNYSSELNVNALLLGDSALYLCASSLYDLGAYGYTFGSGTRLTVV.

V is TRBV28 and J is TRBJ1-2; weak D call: TRBD1 (5 bases). The CDR3 extends over 15 amino acids. V was cut by 3 bases and J by 1 base, with 12 bases left in between. Germline CDR1 and CDR2: MDHEN and SYDVKM. CDR3 in DNA: TGTGCCAGCAGTTTCTTGGACATTATTAACTATGGCTACACCTTC. It encodes CASSFLDIINYGYTF.

The chain joins TRBV18 to TRBJ1-2; D ambiguous. The CDR3 spans 16 residues. V shed 2 bases and J shed 6 bases, with 19 bases lying between them. CDR1 is KGHSH, CDR2 LQKENI, per germline. The DNA of the CDR3 is TGTGCCAGCTCACCAAACCCAGGCCAGGAGGAGAATGGCTACACCTTC. The encoded protein is CASSPNPGQEENGYTF.

V usage is TRBV11-2 and J usage is TRBJ1-1, with unresolved D. V gave up 0 bases and J gave up 6 bases, with 17 bases separating them. This CDR3 comprises 16 residues. In germline, CDR1 is SGHAT, CDR2 FQNNGV. CDR3 bases: TGTGCCAGCAGCTTAGATTTTCCAGGTGGGAGACCTGAAGCTTTCTTT. Translated: CASSLDFPGGRPEAFF.

CDR3 in amino acids: CASSLEYLSSAFF. In DNA, the CDR3 is TGTGCCAGCAGCTTAGAGTATCTGTCTTCGGCTTTCTTT. The V call is TRBV7-3, the J call TRBJ1-1; unclear D gene. Germline V CDR1 and CDR2: SGHTA, FQGTGA. The CDR3 is 13 residues long. V dropped 2 bases and J dropped 11 bases, with 15 bases sitting between them.

The chain recombines TRBV2 with TRBJ1-6; possibly TRBD1 for D (5 bases). CDR1 SNHLY and CDR2 FYNNEI come from the germline V gene. V was cut by 6 bases and J by 7 bases, with 13 bases left in between. CDR3 length equals 14 residues. The DNA for the CDR3 is TGTGCCAGCAGGCTAGACAGAGCCAATTCACCCCTCCACTTT. Translating gives CASRLDRANSPLHF.

The table lists this clone with a few counts. The chain employs TRBV30 and TRBJ2-2; 9 nucleotides line up with TRBD2. Germline V gene data show CDR1 as GTSNPN and CDR2 as SVGIG (reference sequence). V lost 4 bases to trimming and J lost 7 bases; unmatched junction nucleotides: 7. The CDR3 totals 14 residues. The CDR3: CAWTLAGWGGELFF. CDR3 coding DNA: TGTGCCTGGACGCTAGCGGGATGGGGCGGGGAGCTGTTTTTT.

The chain couples TRBV5-4 to TRBJ2-1; no clear D gene. V was cut by 0 bases and J by 0 bases, with 13 bases left in between. This CDR3 has 17 amino acids. CDR1 and CDR2 (germline): SGHNT, YYREEE (reference sequence). CDR3 sequence (DNA): TGTGCCAGCAGCTTGGCCTCAGCGCCGAGCTCCTACAATGAGCAGTTCTTC. This sequence encodes CASSLASAPSSYNEQFF.